This T cell receptor beta chain was observed in a study of cytomegalovirus exposure and HLA in healthy donors. Notes on the study in general: Within an earlier analysis, most TCR beta V segments proved productive either about 90% or about 30% of the time. A reported reduction in N-insertions relative to the 666-donor mean was seen in an Asian-associated ancestry cluster in a later analysis. A later analysis reported that several of the most significant clusters appeared to be linked to common viral pathogens, among them Epstein-Barr virus.

Turning to this clone: The antigen is undetermined.

This CDR3 is built from 15 residues. The V end was cut by 5 bases, the J end by 1 base, with 12 bases between. CDR1 and CDR2 (germline): SNHLY, FYNNEI. PCR amplification relied on 60 Vbeta primers (plus 13 Jbeta primers). TCRdb's table, derived via immunoSEQ multiplex PCR, lists solely in-frame clones and lacks some. The data show about 140,000 clones, and the top ten clones hold approximately 1%. Material for sequencing was PBMCs. The chain couples TRBV2 to TRBJ1-3, with D maybe TRBD1 (6 bases). This sequence originates from a male donor in good health and CMV-seronegative. CDR3 in DNA: TGTGCCAGCAGTACCACAGGGAATTCTGGAAACACCATATATTTT. Its protein product is CASSTTGNSGNTIYF.